Below, 22 T cell receptor beta chains from the same sample are listed, as sequenced in a study of CD8+CD57+ T cells in acquired aplastic anemia. CDR3 and TCR beta VDJ profiling relied on a genomic DNA template. Each CDR3 protein is one row after TCRdb ran MiXCR on the reads. The sample carries just over 400,000 distinct CDR3 sequences, 65% to 80% recorded once. The sample comprised sorted CD4+, CD8+, or CD8+CD57+ T cells (not recorded which) from PBMCs. Receptors were obtained from a human donor in good health, serving as a control.

With regard to this clonotype: At one end, the junction sequence differs from germline, possibly due to a read error. The V gene is TRBV20-1, the J gene TRBJ1-2; D is possibly TRBD1 (5 bases). The length of the CDR3 is 11 residues. Germline CDR1 is DFQATT and CDR2 is SNEGSKA (reference sequence). CDR3 protein: CSARARGAHSF. CDR3 DNA: TGCAGTGCTAGAGCAAGGGGCGCGCACAGCTTC.

The V gene is TRBV20-1, the J gene TRBJ2-1, with D maybe TRBD2 (6 bases). The CDR3 has 12 amino acids. Germline loops: CDR1 DFQATT, CDR2 SNEGSKA (reference sequence). V gave up 6 bases and J gave up 14 bases, with 20 bases separating them. The CDR3 protein is CSAERRGSGEFF. The CDR3 DNA follows: TGCAGTGCCGAGAGACGGGGGTCTGGAGAGTTCTTC.

The chain recombines TRBV5-7 with TRBJ2-2, with D maybe TRBD2 (5 bases). TRBV5-7 is an ORF; its function is uncertain. The CDR3 has 13 amino acids. The V and J ends lost 0 bases and 6 bases respectively, with 6 bases between them. This CDR3 is CASSLARAGELFF. The CDR3 bases are TGTGCCAGCAGCTTGGCGAGGGCCGGGGAGCTGTTTTTT.

This rearrangement joins TRBV20-1 to TRBJ2-7; possibly TRBD1 for D (5 bases). This CDR3 spans 12 amino acids. Germline lookup yields CDR1 DFQATT and CDR2 SNEGSKA (reference sequence). Trimming cost V 0 bases and J 9 bases, with 12 bases left between them. The CDR3 reads CSARDTSQGQYF. CDR3 sequence (DNA): TGCAGTGCTAGAGATACGTCGCAGGGGCAGTACTTC.

This clonotype was counted ten times or more. The rearrangement links TRBV4-1 to TRBJ1-2, with unresolved D. The CDR3 loop spans 14 amino acids. The germline CDR1 and CDR2 sequences are MGHRA and YSYEKL. Trimming took 6 bases from V and 0 from J, leaving 11 bases between them. CDR3 DNA sequence: TGCGCCAGCAGTCCGGGAGTTGCTAACTATGGCTACACCTTC. This translates into CASSPGVANYGYTF.

This clonotype was seen ten or more times. The chain links TRBV12-3 or TRBV12-4 to TRBJ1-4; D call uncertain. The length of the CDR3 is 15 residues. V was clipped by 6 bases and J by 0 bases, with 11 bases between them. The CDR3 coding sequence is TGTGCCAGCAGCGAACCCGTCGCAACTAATGAAAAACTGTTTTTT. Protein: CASSEPVATNEKLFF.

This clonotype was observed at least ten times. This chain connects TRBV30 to TRBJ1-1; D unresolved. V was pared by 3 bases and J by 6 bases, with 11 bases between. The V gene's germline CDR1 is GTSNPN and CDR2 SVGIG (reference sequence). This CDR3 has 12 residues. This CDR3 reads CAWRSSTSEAFF. DNA of the CDR3: TGTGCCTGGAGATCTTCCACATCTGAAGCTTTCTTT.

The gene calls are TRBV20-1 and TRBJ2-7; 7 nucleotides line up with TRBD1. Germline V gene lookup returns CDR1 DFQATT and CDR2 SNEGSKA (reference sequence). The CDR3 contains 12 residues. The V gene end was trimmed by 5 bases and the J gene end by 10 bases; junction bases not matched to a gene: 11. The CDR3: CSAWDSPNSQYF. For the CDR3, the DNA is TGCAGTGCTTGGGACAGTCCTAATTCACAGTACTTC.

With respect to this clonotype: At one boundary the junction diverges from the germline segment, which might be a read error. J is TRBJ1-5 and V is TRBV9, with unresolved D. The CDR3 runs to 14 residues. Germline-derived CDR1 and CDR2 are SGDLS and YYNGEE. CDR3: CASSWVGSAPAFYF. In nucleotides, the CDR3 is TGTGCCAGCAGCTGGGTCGGGTCAGCCCCGGCATTTTATTTT.

Note on this clonotype: Relative to the germline gene, one junction end is altered; a read error may explain this. The chain carries TRBV10-3 and TRBJ1-6, with D possibly TRBD1 on 5 matching bases. The CDR3 covers 15 residues. Germline V gene lookup returns CDR1 ENHRY and CDR2 SYGVKD. CDR3 DNA sequence: TGTGCCATCAGTGCGTTGGGGGAGCATGATTCGCCCCTCCGCTTT. It translates to CAISALGEHDSPLRF.

The chain links TRBV7-3 to TRBJ2-5; no clear D. V lost 5 bases and J lost 14, with 27 bases in between. The CDR3 loop spans 15 amino acids. Germline lookup yields CDR1 SGHTA and CDR2 FQGTGA. The CDR3 nucleotides are TGTGCCAGCAGCCCACACTATAGCCTAAGTAATTCACCCTACTTC. The encoded protein is CASSPHYSLSNSPYF.

This clonotype was seen more than once but under ten times. CDR3 coding DNA: TGTGCCAATAAGGGGGGCACCTACGAGCAGTACTTC. Amino acid sequence: CANKGGTYEQYF. The rearrangement uses TRBV2 and TRBJ2-7; D may correspond to TRBD1 or TRBD2 (6 bases each). The CDR3 has 12 amino acids. The germline V gene encodes CDR1 SNHLY and CDR2 FYNNEI. Trimming pared 10 bases from V and 2 bases from J, leaving 12 bases between.

With regard to this clonotype: A junction boundary mismatches the germline segment, possibly from a read error. The chain is built from TRBV24-1 and TRBJ2-1; D may be TRBD1 (6 bases). Germline V gene lookup returns CDR1 KGHDR and CDR2 SFDVKD. The CDR3 length is 16 residues. CDR3 coding DNA: TGTGCCATCAGTCCACCAGGCAGGGGCGGAAACAATGAGCAGTTCTTC. Translating it yields CAISPPGRGGNNEQFF.

Regarding this clonotype: Given the absence of the conserved phenylalanine or tryptophan at the CDR3 end, a read error is likely. V usage is TRBV5-6 and J usage is TRBJ1-1; D unresolved. This CDR3 has 14 residues. Germline CDR1 reads SGHDT; CDR2 reads YYEEEE. Trimming removed 5 bases at V and 4 bases at J, with 15 bases between. The CDR3 DNA sequence: TGTGCCAGCAGACTTGGGCTCGGAAGCACTGAAGCTTTCGTT. Its protein product is CASRLGLGSTEAFV.

With respect to this clonotype: A read error may produce the germline difference seen at one junction end. The rearrangement links TRBV20-1 to TRBJ1-5; a possible D gene is TRBD1 (6 bases). From germline, CDR1 is DFQATT and CDR2 SNEGSKA (reference sequence). The CDR3 has 16 residues. Written as DNA, the CDR3 is TGCAGTACTCCACTCTGGACAGCTTATAGCAATCGGCCCCAGCATTTT. Translating gives CSTPLWTAYSNRPQHF.

This sequence joins TRBV19 and TRBJ2-5, with D possibly TRBD1 on 6 matching bases. Germline CDR1 is LNHDA and CDR2 is SQIVND (reference sequence). V was pared by 11 bases and J by 1 base, with 14 bases between. The CDR3 sequence is 13 residues long. The CDR3 DNA is TGTGCCTCGGATGGGGGCAGCCAAGAGACCCAGTACTTC. It translates to CASDGGSQETQYF.

On this clonotype itself: Germline is not matched at one junction end, which may reflect a read error. The chain couples TRBV9 to TRBJ2-7; D is perhaps TRBD2 (5 bases). Germline V CDR1 and CDR2: SGDLS, YYNGEE. This CDR3 is built from 16 residues. The CDR3 loop reads CASSSPCTPDDYQQYF. Written as DNA, the CDR3 is TGTGCTAGCAGCTCACCGTGCACACCAGACGACTACCAGCAGTACTTC.

On this clonotype: One end of the junction is discordant with germline, which a read error may explain. The chain recombines TRBV5-5 with TRBJ2-7; D is possibly TRBD1 or TRBD2 (5 bases each). This CDR3 is 11 amino acids long. The germline V gene encodes CDR1 SGHKS and CDR2 YYEKEE (reference sequence). As DNA, the CDR3 is TGTGCCAGCACCTTGGGGGACGAGCAGTACTTC. Amino acid sequence: CASTLGDEQYF. The complete variable domain, with remaining parts taken from reference TRBV5-5 and TRBJ2-7, reads DAGVTQSPTHLIKTRGQQVTLRCSPISGHKSVSWYQQVLGQGPQFIFQYYEKEERGRGNFPDRFSARQFPNYSSELNVNALLLGDSALYLCASTLGDEQYFGPGTRLTVT.

The CDR3 DNA reads as TGTGCCAGCCGTCTTCGGACAGGGGGCACAGATACGCAGTATTTT. It encodes CASRLRTGGTDTQYF. The chain links TRBV19 to TRBJ2-3; TRBD1 aligns across 9 bases. The V and J ends lost 9 bases and 1 base, in that order; junction bases with no gene match: 8. From germline, CDR1 is LNHDA and CDR2 SQIVND (reference sequence). This CDR3 is built from 15 residues.

The chain uses TRBV2 and TRBJ1-4; maybe TRBD1 (6 bases). Germline V lookup: CDR1 SNHLY, CDR2 FYNNEI. CDR3 length equals 16 residues. V lost 7 bases and J 2 bases, leaving 17 bases between the germline ends. CDR3 DNA: TGTGCCAGCACCGGACCAGGGGTTGTGACTAATGAAAAACTGTTTTTT. It is translated as CASTGPGVVTNEKLFF. The full variable domain, rest sourced from reference TRBV2 and TRBJ1-4, is EPEVTQTPSHQVTQMGQEVILRCVPISNHLYFYWYRQILGQKVEFLVSFYNNEISEKSEIFDDQFSVERPDGSNFTLKIRSTKLEDSAMYFCASTGPGVVTNEKLFFGSGTQLSVL.

Notes on this clonotype: The DNA is left out, because the CDR3 cannot be placed on it with certainty; the CDR3 is given as TCRdb lists it. V gene TRBV7-2 combines with J gene TRBJ2-7; the table's D gene call, TRBD1, was not cross checked with the DNA. Germline assignment: CDR1 SGHTA and CDR2 FQGNSA. The CDR3 adds up to 14 amino acids, both ends counted. CDR3 residues: CASSLGPPKLFFGF.

Concerning this clonotype: The junction departs from germline at one end; a sequencing error may be responsible. The chain recombines TRBV11-1 with TRBJ2-2; 9 nucleotides line up with TRBD2. Germline V gene data show CDR1 as SGHAT and CDR2 as FQDESV (reference sequence). The CDR3 contains 15 residues. Here the CDR3 DNA reads TGTGCCAGCGGCTTAGCGGGGGATAACACCGGGGAGCTGTTTTTT. It yields the protein CASGLAGDNTGELFF.